Given below is one TCR beta chain in context. Its antigen remains unidentified. V dropped 7 bases and J dropped 6 bases, with 18 bases sitting between them. From germline, CDR1 is MNHNY and CDR2 SVGAGI (reference sequence). The CDR3 sequence is 14 residues long. This entry belongs to a study of OX40 agonist ivuxolimab in advanced cancers. Findings and limits, study-wide: Specificity for antigen went undetermined in the expanded peripheral T cells.

Generated by immunoSEQ multiplex PCR, the TCRdb table keeps only in-frame clones and is missing some. The repertoire holds about 40,000 clones, with about 88% as singletons. This TCR derives from an adult with an advanced solid tumor such as melanoma, head and neck, liver or kidney cancer. The rearrangement uses TRBV6-6 and TRBJ1-1; possibly TRBD1 for D (6 bases). The starting material was CD4+ or CD8+ T cells sorted from blood, obtained in a trial of the OX40 agonist ivuxolimab. In DNA form, the CDR3 reads TGTGCCAGCATTCACCCGACAGGTAGCCCTGAAGCTTTCTTT. Protein sequence: CASIHPTGSPEAFF.